The 28 T cell receptor beta chains presented below share a single source sample, sequenced in a study of CD8 T cells in Susac syndrome. Random hexamers were used to reverse transcribe roughly 0.5 to 1 ug of RNA. TCRdb reprocessed the immunoSEQ multiplex PCR reads with MiXCR, giving one entry per CDR3 protein. The sample yields a few hundred thousand distinct CDR3 sequences, roughly 85% seen once. Sample: CD8+ T cells from PBMCs. All receptors derive from a human donor with multiple sclerosis.

This chain connects TRBV30 to TRBJ1-5; D perhaps matches TRBD1 (6 bases). CDR3 length equals 13 residues. Trimming cost V 0 bases and J 7 bases, with 10 bases left between them. Germline V CDR1 and CDR2: GTSNPN, SVGIG (reference sequence). CDR3 loop: CAWSVQGNQPQHF. The DNA for the CDR3 is TGTGCCTGGAGTGTGCAGGGGAACCAGCCCCAGCATTTT.

This chain joins TRBV7-9 and TRBJ2-1; TRBD2 matches 14 bases. This CDR3 has 18 amino acids. Germline CDR1 and CDR2: SEHNR and FQNEAQ (reference sequence). V lost 3 bases to trimming and J lost 2 bases; unmatched junction nucleotides: 6. The CDR3 region is CASSFPRTSGRPYNEQFF. The CDR3 nucleotides are TGTGCCAGCAGCTTTCCTCGGACTAGCGGGAGGCCCTACAATGAGCAGTTCTTC.

V and J are TRBV28 and TRBJ2-3, with TRBD2 identical over 7 bases. The CDR3 consists of 15 residues. With V trimmed by 8 bases and J by 4 bases, 12 bases remained unmatched. The germline V gene has CDR1 MDHEN and CDR2 SYDVKM. CDR3 bases: TGTGCCAGCCTACGTAGGCGGGGAGGGGCAGATACGCAGTATTTT. It encodes CASLRRRGGADTQYF.

The count of this clonotype is one. As DNA, the CDR3 is TGTGCCAGCAGCCGGGGAGTTGACCCTAGCTCCTACGAGCAGTACTTC. Protein product: CASSRGVDPSSYEQYF. The rearrangement uses TRBV6-2 or TRBV6-3 and TRBJ2-7; D is perhaps TRBD2 (5 bases). There are 16 residues in the CDR3. Germline CDR1 MNHEY, CDR2 SVGEGT. V shed 6 bases and J shed 0 bases, with 18 bases lying between them.

This clonotype was seen a handful of times. The CDR3 DNA is TGTGCCAGCAGCTTCCAGGGGGGGCAGGAGACCCAGTACTTC. This codes for CASSFQGGQETQYF. The chain carries TRBV7-6 and TRBJ2-5; tentatively, D is TRBD1 or TRBD2 (7 bases each). V gave up 3 bases and J gave up 5 bases, with 13 bases separating them. The germline gives CDR1 SGHVS, CDR2 FNYEAQ. The CDR3 runs 14 residues.

The chain couples TRBV7-3 to TRBJ2-2; the D is unclear. This CDR3 region has 13 residues. The V gene's germline CDR1 is SGHTA and CDR2 FQGTGA. V lost 1 base and J lost 6, with 6 bases in between. CDR3: CASSLMASGELFF. The CDR3 DNA is TGTGCCAGCAGCTTAATGGCTTCCGGGGAGCTGTTTTTT.

V gene TRBV9 combines with J gene TRBJ2-5, with TRBD2 identical over 9 bases. With V trimmed by 7 bases and J by 2 bases, 9 bases remained unmatched. The CDR3 has 15 amino acids. The germline V gene encodes CDR1 SGDLS and CDR2 YYNGEE. CDR3 protein: CASQAGGREQETQYF. CDR3 DNA sequence: TGTGCCAGCCAAGCTGGCGGGAGGGAGCAAGAGACCCAGTACTTC.

This clonotype showed up just once. The V gene is TRBV25-1, the J gene TRBJ2-2; no clear D gene. The length of the CDR3 is 16 residues. CDR1 is MGHDK and CDR2 is SYGVNS in the germline V gene. V lost 3 bases and J 3 bases, leaving 14 bases between the germline ends. This CDR3 is CASSELKPRDTGELFF. The CDR3 DNA reads as TGTGCCAGCAGTGAGTTGAAACCTAGGGACACCGGGGAGCTGTTTTTT.

The V call is TRBV9, the J call TRBJ1-2; 7 bases agree with TRBD1. The V and J ends lost 3 bases and 3 bases, in that order; junction bases with no gene match: 8. CDR3 length equals 15 residues. Germline CDR1 is SGDLS and CDR2 is YYNGEE. The CDR3 here is CASSERQGPYYGYTF. CDR3 nucleotides: TGTGCCAGCAGCGAGCGACAGGGCCCCTACTATGGCTACACCTTC.

The rearrangement uses TRBV6-5 and TRBJ2-5; D is unresolved. The CDR3 loop spans 15 amino acids. V was shortened by 0 bases and J by 1 base, with 9 bases between the two germline ends. The V gene's germline CDR1 is MNHEY and CDR2 SVGAGI. In nucleotides, the CDR3 is TGTGCCAGCAGTTACTCTGAGTACCTCCAAGAGACCCAGTACTTC. As protein: CASSYSEYLQETQYF.

This sequence joins TRBV18 and TRBJ2-3; D unclear. This CDR3 region has 17 residues. Germline CDR1 and CDR2: KGHSH and LQKENI. V was clipped by 0 bases and J by 7 bases, with 20 bases between them. In DNA form, the CDR3 reads TGTGCCAGCTCACCACCCGACGTAACCTCCACAATATATACGCAGTATTTT. Translated: CASSPPDVTSTIYTQYF.

The DNA of the CDR3 is TGTGCCAGCAGCTTAGGCGAAGCAACTAATGAAAAACTGTTTTTT. This translates into CASSLGEATNEKLFF. The rearrangement uses TRBV7-2 and TRBJ1-4; D gene unclear. The CDR3 covers 15 residues. V gave up 1 base and J gave up 0 bases, with 6 bases separating them. Germline V gene lookup returns CDR1 SGHTA and CDR2 FQGNSA.

The chain links TRBV7-3 to TRBJ2-7, with no clear D. Per the germline V gene, CDR1 is SGHTA and CDR2 is FQGTGA. V lost 1 base to trimming and J lost 5 bases, with 9 bases between them. This CDR3 region has 13 residues. This CDR3 is CASSLSSVNEQYF. Written as DNA, the CDR3 is TGTGCCAGCAGCTTAAGCAGCGTCAACGAGCAGTACTTC.

The chain carries TRBV7-3 and TRBJ1-1; D not certain. The germline V gene encodes CDR1 SGHTA and CDR2 FQGTGA. V was cut by 2 bases and J by 0 bases, with 7 bases left in between. This CDR3 is 14 amino acids long. The CDR3 bases are TGTGCCAGCAGCTTAGAGAGCGTGAACACTGAAGCTTTCTTT. Amino acids: CASSLESVNTEAFF.

The rearrangement links TRBV20-1 to TRBJ2-7, with 7 bases aligning to TRBD2. CDR1 and CDR2 from the germline V gene are DFQATT and SNEGSKA (reference sequence). This CDR3 is built from 14 residues. The trim removed 6 bases at V and 4 bases at J, leaving 12 bases unmatched. This CDR3 is CSAMGRTSMYEQYF. CDR3 nucleotides: TGCAGTGCCATGGGGCGGACTAGTATGTACGAGCAGTACTTC.

V is TRBV27 and J is TRBJ1-2; D is unresolved. CDR1 and CDR2 from the germline V gene are MNHEY and SMNVEV (reference sequence). The CDR3 extends over 13 amino acids. The germline V and J ends were trimmed by 1 base and 4 bases, with 7 bases remaining between them. As DNA, the CDR3 is TGTGCCAGCAGTTTATATACGGGCTATGGCTACACCTTC. Translation gives CASSLYTGYGYTF.

The chain couples TRBV24-1 to TRBJ1-2; D is uncertain. The CDR3 spans 12 residues. V lost 6 bases to trimming and J lost 2 bases, with 6 bases between them. CDR1 and CDR2 (germline): KGHDR, SFDVKD. As DNA, the CDR3 is TGTGCCACCAGTTTCGGAAACTATGGCTACACCTTC. Its translation is CATSFGNYGYTF.

The chain links TRBV7-9 to TRBJ2-5; 9 bases align to TRBD1. This CDR3 has 14 residues. Unmatched junction bases numbered 8, after V lost 11 bases and J lost 1 base. The germline gives CDR1 SEHNR, CDR2 FQNEAQ (reference sequence). CDR3 protein: CAGGSGQGQETQYF. CDR3 nucleotide sequence: TGTGCCGGAGGCTCGGGACAGGGCCAAGAGACCCAGTACTTC.

This rearrangement joins TRBV28 to TRBJ2-7; D is uncertain. The CDR3 covers 15 residues. Trimming removed 1 base from V and 4 bases from J, with 14 bases in between. Germline CDR1 MDHEN, CDR2 SYDVKM. The CDR3 region has the DNA TGTGCCAGCAGTTTATTCGTTGGCCGTGATTACGAGCAGTACTTC. Amino acids: CASSLFVGRDYEQYF.

The table lists this clonotype with a count of one. DNA of the CDR3: TGTGCCAGCAGCTTAGCGACTAGTCATGAGCAGTTCTTC. This gives the protein CASSLATSHEQFF. V gene TRBV11-2 combines with J gene TRBJ2-1; the D gene is possibly TRBD2 (6 bases). Germline CDR1 reads SGHAT; CDR2 reads FQNNGV. The CDR3 length is 13 residues. V was clipped by 1 base and J by 8 bases, with 9 bases between them.

The chain has TRBV4-2 and TRBJ2-7, with 7 bases fitting TRBD2. Trimming took 0 bases from V and 4 from J; bases not matched to a gene: 6. Germline V gives CDR1 LGHNA, CDR2 YNFKEQ. There are 15 residues in the CDR3. CDR3 sequence (DNA): TGTGCCAGCAGCCAAGAAAAGACAGCGGGATACGAGCAGTACTTC. It is translated as CASSQEKTAGYEQYF.

This chain joins TRBV12-3 or TRBV12-4 and TRBJ1-2; D gene unclear. The germline V and J ends were trimmed by 3 bases and 6 bases, with 17 bases remaining between them. This CDR3 spans 15 amino acids. CDR3 region: CASSFGGGRANGYTF. In DNA, the CDR3 is TGTGCCAGCAGTTTTGGCGGAGGGAGAGCGAATGGCTACACCTTC.

The V and J genes are TRBV6-2 or TRBV6-3 and TRBJ2-2, with D perhaps given as TRBD1 or TRBD2 (5 bases each). V lost 11 bases and J 4 bases, leaving 17 bases between the germline ends. The germline V gene encodes CDR1 MNHEY and CDR2 SVGEGT. CDR3 size: 14 residues. As DNA, the CDR3 is TGTGCCTCCTCCCCCGGGGCGGGCACCGGGGAGCTGTTTTTT. Its protein is CASSPGAGTGELFF.

V gene TRBV7-2 combines with J gene TRBJ1-1; D might be TRBD1 (5 bases). CDR3 length equals 15 residues. In germline, CDR1 is SGHTA, CDR2 FQGNSA. Trimming pared 4 bases from V and 1 base from J, leaving 13 bases between. The CDR3: CASSSVGGENTEAFF. CDR3 nucleotides: TGTGCCAGCAGCTCTGTCGGGGGGGAGAACACTGAAGCTTTCTTT.

The chain has TRBV6-2 or TRBV6-3 and TRBJ2-7; no reliable D call. The CDR3 totals 14 residues. The V gene's germline CDR1 is MNHEY and CDR2 SVGEGT. Trimming removed 9 bases at V and 5 bases at J, with 20 bases between. CDR3: CASYGTVTYHEQYF. CDR3 DNA sequence: TGTGCCAGTTACGGAACTGTGACCTACCACGAGCAGTACTTC.

The rearrangement uses TRBV28 and TRBJ2-5; no definite D call. Trimming left V 8 bases short and J 4 bases short, with 8 bases between. From germline, CDR1 is MDHEN and CDR2 SYDVKM. This CDR3 is 11 amino acids long. The CDR3 loop reads CASSPRETQYF. The CDR3 DNA reads TGTGCCAGCTCACCACGAGAGACCCAGTACTTC. The full variable domain, with the rest looked up from reference TRBV28 and TRBJ2-5, is DVKVTQSSRYLVKRTGEKVFLECVQDMDHENMFWYRQDPGLGLRLIYFSYDVKMKEKGDIPEGYSVSREKKERFSLILESASTNQTSMYLCASSPRETQYFGPGTRLLVL.

The V gene is TRBV7-2, the J gene TRBJ1-1; 8 positions agree with TRBD1. J lost 10 bases, V lost 5 bases, and 12 bases had no gene match. Germline values: CDR1 SGHTA, CDR2 FQGNSA. There are 14 residues in the CDR3. CDR3: CASSDTTGGIGAFF. In DNA form, the CDR3 reads TGTGCCAGCAGCGATACAACAGGGGGTATCGGAGCTTTCTTT. Full variable domain (outside the CDR3, taken from reference TRBV7-2 and TRBJ1-1): GAGVSQSPSNKVTEKGKDVELRCDPISGHTALYWYRQSLGQGLEFLIYFQGNSAPDKSGLPSDRFSAERTGGSVSTLTIQRTQQEDSAVYLCASSDTTGGIGAFFGQGTRLTVV.

The chain employs TRBV7-9 and TRBJ1-5; D uncertain. The germline CDR1 and CDR2 sequences are SEHNR and FQNEAQ (reference sequence). This CDR3 spans 17 amino acids. V lost 1 base, J lost 7 bases, and 20 bases lay in between. CDR3 sequence: CASSLGGSWEPDQPQHF. The DNA for the CDR3 is TGTGCCAGCAGCTTAGGCGGGAGTTGGGAGCCGGACCAGCCCCAGCATTTT.